These 18 T cell receptor beta chains came from one sample sequenced in a study of beta chain features in type 1 diabetes (dated by TCRdb to 2017 to 2018). Their antigens remain unidentified. Results the study describes overall, beyond this receptor: A moderate but significant shortening of TCRB CDR3 length was observed in type 1 diabetes patients in all four CD4+ subsets.

Libraries were prepared through the immunoSEQ multiplex PCR assay. The High Capacity cDNA Reverse Transcription Kit was used to reverse transcribe all of the isolated RNA, meaning that expressed TCRB transcripts were what got sequenced. Not all clones reach the TCRdb copy of this immuneACCESS table, which keeps in-frame sequences only. Checked studies attribute under half of the gap to unresolved V genes and leave the rest unexplained. The sample yields about 640,000 clones; roughly 12% were counted once. The ten most abundant clones make up 0.095% to 0.15% of the sample. Sequencing was done on a sample of naive CD4+ T cells from blood. What the cell subset or site label conveys for this sample: true naive CD4+ T cells. The receptors stem from a man aged 30-40 years with type 1 diabetes.

This clone was seen only a few times. The chain combines TRBV7-2 with TRBJ2-7; the D gene is possibly TRBD1 (5 bases). CDR3 length: 15 amino acids. From germline, CDR1 is SGHTA and CDR2 FQGNSA. Trimming pared 4 bases from V and 0 bases from J, leaving 13 bases between. Here the CDR3 reads CASSSSQVLSYEQYF. CDR3 DNA sequence: TGTGCCAGCAGCTCATCACAGGTTCTCTCCTACGAGCAGTACTTC.

The chain carries TRBV7-2 and TRBJ2-5, with D possibly called TRBD1 or TRBD2 (6 bases each). The CDR3 covers 15 residues. The germline gives CDR1 SGHTA, CDR2 FQGNSA. Trimming took 3 bases from V and 1 from J, leaving 12 bases between them. The CDR3 coding sequence is TGTGCCAGCAGCTTGAATGGGGGGCTCCAAGAGACCCAGTACTTC. As protein: CASSLNGGLQETQYF.

This clone was seen more than once but under ten times. This chain links TRBV5-1 with TRBJ1-5, with 7 bases aligning to TRBD1. Germline V lookup: CDR1 SGHRS, CDR2 YFSETQ. Trimming cost V 4 bases and J 4 bases; bases outside gene matches: 8. This CDR3 spans 15 amino acids. The CDR3 sequence is CASSLTGAGNQPQHF. DNA of the CDR3: TGCGCCAGCAGCCTAACAGGGGCAGGGAATCAGCCCCAGCATTTT.

This clone has only a few counts. V usage is TRBV7-8 and J usage is TRBJ2-6; 11 positions agree with TRBD1. Germline V gene data show CDR1 as SGHVS and CDR2 as FQNEAQ. This CDR3 region has 18 residues. V was pared by 2 bases and J by 2 bases, with 5 bases of the junction left unmatched. The CDR3 nucleotides read TGTGCCAGCAGCTTACTTCGGGACAGGGGGACTGGGGCCAACGTCCTGACTTTC. It codes for CASSLLRDRGTGANVLTF. Based on the CDR3 plus reference TRBV7-8 and TRBJ2-6, the full variable domain is GAGVSQSPRYKVAKRGQDVALRCDPISGHVSLFWYQQALGQGPEFLTYFQNEAQLDKSGLPSDRFFAERPEGSVSTLKIQRTQQEDSAVYLCASSLLRDRGTGANVLTFGAGSRLTVL.

V and J are TRBV12-5 and TRBJ2-3; 8 positions match TRBD2. CDR1 is LGHNT, CDR2 FRNRAP, per germline. J gave up 3 bases and V 7 bases, and 9 bases lay outside the gene matches. There are 15 residues in the CDR3. The CDR3: CASAPRLARTDTQYF. The CDR3 DNA reads TGTGCTAGTGCCCCCCGACTAGCGAGAACAGATACGCAGTATTTT.

This clone was detected a few times. J is TRBJ2-7 and V is TRBV30, with 7 bases lining up with TRBD2. The CDR3 spans 13 residues. V was pared by 2 bases and J by 4 bases, with 5 bases of the junction left unmatched. CDR1 and CDR2 (germline): GTSNPN, SVGIG (reference sequence). CDR3 nucleotides: TGTGCCTGGAGTCGCGGGGGAGGTTACGAGCAGTACTTC. Its translation is CAWSRGGGYEQYF.

This clone was detected only a few times. V is TRBV7-2 and J is TRBJ1-1, with TRBD1 identical over 8 bases. Trimming removed 5 bases from V and 3 bases from J; junction bases left unmatched: 8. Looked up from germline, CDR1 is SGHTA and CDR2 is FQGNSA. The CDR3 has 15 amino acids. The CDR3 DNA reads TGTGCCAGCAGCCGTTGGGCGACAGGGGACACTGAAGCTTTCTTT. This codes for CASSRWATGDTEAFF.

V gene TRBV5-1 combines with J gene TRBJ2-3; D ambiguous. CDR3 length: 13 amino acids. Germline V lookup: CDR1 SGHRS, CDR2 YFSETQ. V lost 0 bases and J 5 bases, leaving 7 bases between the germline ends. As DNA, the CDR3 is TGCGCCAGCAGCTTGGACAGCCGAGATACGCAGTATTTT. Protein sequence: CASSLDSRDTQYF.

V usage is TRBV10-3 and J usage is TRBJ1-2, with D unclear. This CDR3 is built from 15 residues. The germline V gene has CDR1 ENHRY and CDR2 SYGVKD. V was clipped by 6 bases and J by 2 bases, with 16 bases between them. The CDR3 spells CAIRTLEGRNYGYTF. CDR3 sequence (DNA): TGTGCCATCAGGACCTTGGAGGGTCGAAACTATGGCTACACCTTC.

This chain connects TRBV7-2 to TRBJ2-2, with D perhaps TRBD1 (5 bases). V was trimmed by 1 base and J by 6 bases, leaving 15 bases between them. CDR3 length equals 16 residues. Germline values: CDR1 SGHTA, CDR2 FQGNSA. The CDR3 region has the DNA TGTGCCAGCAGCTTAGGTTCCCAGGGTTCGGCCGGGGAGCTGTTTTTT. Translation: CASSLGSQGSAGELFF.

The V gene is TRBV2, the J gene TRBJ1-2; D gene unclear. V lost 6 bases to trimming and J lost 8 bases, with 16 bases between them. The length of the CDR3 is 13 residues. CDR1 and CDR2 (germline): SNHLY, FYNNEI. The CDR3 DNA is TGTGCCAGCAGCCTTTATGAAGGGAGCGGCTACACCTTC. It yields the protein CASSLYEGSGYTF.

The chain combines TRBV6-6 with TRBJ1-4; 11 bases agree with TRBD1. The germline V gene has CDR1 MNHNY and CDR2 SVGAGI (reference sequence). V shed 4 bases and J 8 bases; nucleotides not matched to a gene: 9. This CDR3 is built from 16 residues. The CDR3 spells CASSWRQGQGDEKLFF. DNA of the CDR3: TGTGCCAGCAGTTGGCGGCAGGGACAGGGGGACGAAAAACTGTTTTTT.

V gene TRBV5-1 combines with J gene TRBJ2-3; D possibly corresponds to TRBD2 (6 bases). Per germline, CDR1 SGHRS and CDR2 YFSETQ. CDR3 length: 16 residues. With 3 bases removed from V and 0 bases from J, the gap between germline ends came to 14 bases. CDR3 DNA: TGCGCCAGCAGCTATGGGTCTAGCGAGAGCACAGATACGCAGTATTTT. This translates into CASSYGSSESTDTQYF.

The table lists this clone with a few counts. The chain links TRBV7-2 to TRBJ2-7, with D uncertain. Germline CDR1 reads SGHTA; CDR2 reads FQGNSA. Trimming removed 10 bases from V and 4 bases from J, with 11 bases in between. The CDR3 runs to 11 residues. CDR3: CATTTLYEQYF. DNA for the CDR3: TGTGCCACCACGACCCTGTACGAGCAGTACTTC.

This clone was seen only a few times. The J gene is TRBJ2-7, the V gene TRBV7-2, with 11 bases aligning to TRBD1. The V and J ends lost 5 bases and 0 bases, in that order; junction bases with no gene match: 3. The CDR3 sequence is 15 residues long. The V gene's germline CDR1 is SGHTA and CDR2 FQGNSA. The CDR3 DNA sequence: TGTGCCAGCAGCGTCGGGACAGGGGGCTCCTACGAGCAGTACTTC. Protein sequence: CASSVGTGGSYEQYF.

This clone was seen a few times. This chain uses TRBV4-3 with TRBJ2-2; D is ambiguous. The CDR3 has 14 amino acids. With 1 base removed from V and 5 bases from J, the gap between germline ends came to 8 bases. CDR1 is LGHNA, CDR2 YSLEER, per germline. In nucleotides, the CDR3 is TGCGCCAGCAGCCAAGGCCGTGGAACCGGGGAGCTGTTTTTT. This translates into CASSQGRGTGELFF.

Only a few counts were recorded for this clone. The chain is built from TRBV9 and TRBJ2-1; D remains unclear. V lost 1 base to trimming and J lost 5 bases, with 7 bases between them. Germline V CDR1 and CDR2: SGDLS, YYNGEE. CDR3 size: 13 residues. The CDR3 nucleotides read TGTGCCAGCAGCGTAACTCTCCACAATGAGCAGTTCTTC. Amino acids: CASSVTLHNEQFF.

This chain links TRBV5-4 with TRBJ2-1, with D uncertain. CDR1 SGHNT and CDR2 YYREEE come from the germline V gene (reference sequence). The ends were cut back, 4 bases at V and 1 base at J, with 12 bases in the middle. This CDR3 comprises 15 residues. The CDR3 sequence is CASSPAGTSYNEQFF. DNA of the CDR3: TGTGCCAGCAGCCCTGCAGGAACATCCTACAATGAGCAGTTCTTC. The full variable domain, rest sourced from reference TRBV5-4 and TRBJ2-1, is ETGVTQSPTHLIKTRGQQVTLRCSSQSGHNTVSWYQQALGQGPQFIFQYYREEENGRGNFPPRFSGLQFPNYSSELNVNALELDDSALYLCASSPAGTSYNEQFFGPGTRLTVL.